The rows below give T cell receptor beta chains drawn from one sample of a study of PD-L1 blockade in urothelial cancer. Using immunoSEQ multiplex PCR, the repertoire was profiled, and TCRdb retains in-frame clones only, with some absent. The sample includes around 24,000 clones, under 90% of them seen just once. This sample comprised PBMCs, obtained around atezolizumab (anti-PD-L1) treatment. These receptors all come from a man aged 65-85 years with urothelial cancer. Each CDR3 is given with its conserved first and last residue. The order of the fields is CDR3 protein, CDR3 DNA, CDR3 length, V gene, J gene, clone size, D gene. A D gene is named only where the DNA matches it firmly. Only some rows state a clone size, as once, few, many or a class for expanded clones.

CASSTVAGSYNEQFF	TGTGCCAGTAGCACCGTAGCGGGCAGCTACAATGAGCAGTTCTTC	15	TRBV19	TRBJ2-1	.	TRBD2
CASSTGTSSTDTQYF	TGCGCCAGCAGCACGGGGACATCTAGCACAGATACGCAGTATTTT	15	TRBV5-1	TRBJ2-3	.	.
CARSLTENYGYTF	TGTGCCAGAAGCTTGACGGAGAACTATGGCTACACCTTC	13	TRBV5-3	TRBJ1-2	.	.
CASSQETGQPQHF	TGTGCCAGCAGCCAAGAGACCGGGCAGCCCCAGCATTTT	13	TRBV4-2	TRBJ1-5	.	.
CASSPGVGSSYEQYF	TGCGCCAGCAGCCCCGGCGTCGGGAGCTCCTACGAGCAGTACTTC	15	TRBV5-1	TRBJ2-7	few	.
CASSLDSPYEQYF	TGTGCCAGCAGCTTAGACTCTCCCTACGAGCAGTACTTC	13	TRBV7-2	TRBJ2-7	.	.
CASRPDAGGGEKLFF	TGTGCAAGTCGCCCAGACGCTGGGGGCGGCGAAAAACTGTTTTTT	15	TRBV12-2	TRBJ1-4	.	.
CASSFQGAGGADTQYF	TGCGCCAGCAGCTTCCAAGGGGCGGGGGGGGCAGATACGCAGTATTTT	16	TRBV5-1	TRBJ2-3	.	TRBD2
CASSPGRGDTQYF	TGTGCCAGTAGTCCCGGGAGGGGAGATACGCAGTATTTT	13	TRBV19	TRBJ2-3	.	TRBD2
CASSPTGTGWDEQFF	TGTGCCAGCAGCCCGACCGGGACAGGGTGGGATGAGCAGTTCTTC	15	TRBV11-3	TRBJ2-1	once	TRBD1
CASSLGTGDRSDYGYTF	TGTGCCAGCAGCTTAGGGACAGGGGACAGGTCGGATTACGGCTACACCTTC	17	TRBV13	TRBJ1-2	.	TRBD1
CASSFPSGSSYNEQFF	TGTGCCAGCAGCTTCCCCAGCGGGAGTTCCTACAATGAGCAGTTCTTC	16	TRBV7-8	TRBJ2-1	.	TRBD2
CASSFQQGEEKLFF	TGTGCCAGCAGCTTTCAGCAGGGGGAAGAAAAACTGTTTTTT	14	TRBV5-5	TRBJ1-4	.	TRBD1
CASSKPGQGFVNYGYTF	TGTGCCAGCAGCAAACCGGGACAGGGCTTTGTCAACTATGGCTACACCTTC	17	TRBV28	TRBJ1-2	.	TRBD1
CASSPPGIDRVQPQHF	TGTGCCAGCAGTCCCCCAGGGATCGACAGGGTCCAGCCCCAGCATTTT	16	TRBV28	TRBJ1-5	.	TRBD1
CASSPPGNTEAFF	TGTGCCAGCAGTCCCCCCGGGAACACTGAAGCTTTCTTT	13	TRBV28	TRBJ1-1	.	.
CASRTYGEKLFF	TGTGCCAGCAGGACATATGGAGAAAAACTGTTTTTT	12	TRBV11-1	TRBJ1-4	once	.
CASSLSRQNNQPQHF	TGTGCCAGCAGTTTATCGCGACAGAACAATCAGCCCCAGCATTTT	15	TRBV27	TRBJ1-5	.	.
CASSYLQGNTEAFF	TGTGCCAGCAGTTACTTACAGGGGAACACTGAAGCTTTCTTT	14	TRBV6-5	TRBJ1-1	.	.
CASSPNQGGTEAFF	TGTGCCAGCAGCCCCAACCAGGGGGGCACTGAAGCTTTCTTT	14	TRBV5-4	TRBJ1-1	once	TRBD1
CASSGPNQPQHF	TGCGCCAGCAGTGGGCCTAATCAGCCCCAGCATTTT	12	TRBV10-2	TRBJ1-5	.	.
CASSSRSTGNNEQFF	TGTGCCAGCAGTTCTCGCTCGACAGGGAACAATGAGCAGTTCTTC	15	TRBV28	TRBJ2-1	.	TRBD1
CASTWSANEKLFF	TGTGCCAGCACTTGGAGTGCTAATGAAAAACTGTTTTTT	13	TRBV2	TRBJ1-4	.	.
CASSSWGLGANVLTF	TGTGCCAGCAGTTCCTGGGGGCTCGGGGCCAACGTCCTGACTTTC	15	TRBV28	TRBJ2-6	.	.
CASSQLAGVLNEQFF	TGCGCCAGCAGCCAGTTAGCGGGAGTCTTGAATGAGCAGTTCTTC	15	TRBV4-3	TRBJ2-1	.	TRBD2
CASSPTDRSPSYEQYF	TGTGCCAGCTCACCAACGGACAGGTCACCGTCCTACGAGCAGTACTTC	16	TRBV18	TRBJ2-7	.	TRBD1
CASSQGGEVGETQYF	TGTGCCAGCAGCCAAGGTGGGGAGGTAGGGGAGACCCAGTACTTC	15	TRBV4-2	TRBJ2-5	few	.
CASDSRQAGNTIYF	TGTGCCAGTGACAGTAGACAGGCTGGAAACACCATATATTTT	14	TRBV19	TRBJ1-3	.	.
CASSPLIQYSYNEQFF	TGTGCCAGCAGCCCGTTGATACAGTATTCCTACAATGAGCAGTTCTTC	16	TRBV7-3	TRBJ2-1	.	.
CASSPQGLGNTIYF	TGTGCCAGCAGCCCACAGGGGCTCGGAAACACCATATATTTT	14	TRBV11-2	TRBJ1-3	.	TRBD1
CATRGTDPYEQYF	TGTGCCACCAGGGGGACAGACCCCTACGAGCAGTACTTC	13	TRBV10-3	TRBJ2-7	.	TRBD1
CAWSVQFGEQFF	TGTGCCTGGAGTGTGCAATTCGGTGAGCAGTTCTTC	12	TRBV30	TRBJ2-1	.	.
CASSQSGTSGNEQFF	TGCGCCAGCAGCCAATCAGGGACTAGCGGCAATGAGCAGTTCTTC	15	TRBV4-1	TRBJ2-1	.	TRBD2
CAWRGPEEQFF	TGTGCCTGGAGGGGCCCCGAAGAGCAGTTCTTC	11	TRBV30	TRBJ2-1	.	.
CGGTGGNLNTEAFF	TGTGGAGGGACAGGGGGCAATTTGAACACTGAAGCTTTCTTT	14	TRBV2	TRBJ1-1	.	TRBD1
CASSSDTKAFF	TGTGCCAGCAGCTCCGATACTAAAGCTTTCTTT	11	TRBV7-2	TRBJ1-1	once	.
CASSQEDTSQETQYF	TGTGCCAGCAGCCAAGAAGACACTAGCCAAGAGACCCAGTACTTC	15	TRBV4-2	TRBJ2-5	.	.
CASSPLTQGYEQYF	TGCGCCAGCAGCCCCCTAACCCAGGGTTACGAGCAGTACTTC	14	TRBV4-3	TRBJ2-7	.	.
CASSWTSGNNEQFF	TGTGCCAGCAGCTGGACTAGCGGAAACAATGAGCAGTTCTTC	14	TRBV6-5	TRBJ2-1	.	TRBD2
CASSYAGGGFNEQFF	TGTGCCAGCAGCTACGCGGGAGGGGGGTTCAATGAGCAGTTCTTC	15	TRBV7-2	TRBJ2-1	.	TRBD2
CASRLHPGQGFSFPLRTNTGELFF	TGTGCCAGCAGGCTTCATCCGGGACAGGGATTTTCATTCCCCCTTAGAACGAACACCGGGGAGCTGTTTTTT	24	TRBV28	TRBJ2-2	.	TRBD1
CASSQSSTGRDPYF	TGTGCCAGCAGCCAATCGTCTACAGGGAGGGATCCATATTTT	14	TRBV16	TRBJ1-3	.	.
CASSLRGQDYGYTF	TGTGCCAGCTCACTACGGGGACAGGACTATGGCTACACCTTC	14	TRBV18	TRBJ1-2	.	TRBD1
CASSFDGAGALTDTQYF	TGCGCCAGCAGCTTCGATGGAGCGGGAGCACTCACAGATACGCAGTATTTT	17	TRBV4-1	TRBJ2-3	.	TRBD2
CASSEGDRSTYEQYF	TGTGCCAGCAGTGAAGGGGACAGGAGCACCTACGAGCAGTACTTC	15	TRBV2	TRBJ2-7	few	TRBD1